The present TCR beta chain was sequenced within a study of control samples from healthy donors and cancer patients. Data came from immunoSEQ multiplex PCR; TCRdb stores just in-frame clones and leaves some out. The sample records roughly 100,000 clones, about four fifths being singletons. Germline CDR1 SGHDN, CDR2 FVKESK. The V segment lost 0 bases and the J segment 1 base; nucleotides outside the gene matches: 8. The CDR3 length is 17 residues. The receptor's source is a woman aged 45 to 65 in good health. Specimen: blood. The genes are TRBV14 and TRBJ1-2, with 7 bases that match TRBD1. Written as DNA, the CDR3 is TGTGCCAGCAGCCAAGATGGCCGGGACAGCATTAACTATGGCTACACCTTC. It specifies CASSQDGRDSINYGYTF.